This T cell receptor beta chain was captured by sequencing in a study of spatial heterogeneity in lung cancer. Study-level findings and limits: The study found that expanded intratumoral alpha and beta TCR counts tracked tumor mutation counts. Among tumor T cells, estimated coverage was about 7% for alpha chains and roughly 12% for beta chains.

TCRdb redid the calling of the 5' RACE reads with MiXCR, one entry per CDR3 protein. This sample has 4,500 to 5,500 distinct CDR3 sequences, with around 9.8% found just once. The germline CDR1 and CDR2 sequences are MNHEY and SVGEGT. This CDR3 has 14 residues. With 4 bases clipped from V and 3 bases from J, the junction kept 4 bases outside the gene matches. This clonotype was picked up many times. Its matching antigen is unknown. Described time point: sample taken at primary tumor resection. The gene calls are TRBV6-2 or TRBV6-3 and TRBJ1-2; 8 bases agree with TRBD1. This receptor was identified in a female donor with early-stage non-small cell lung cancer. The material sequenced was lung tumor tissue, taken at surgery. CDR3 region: CASSSGGYDYGYTF. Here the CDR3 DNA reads TGTGCCAGCAGTTCAGGGGGCTATGACTATGGCTACACCTTC.